These 22 T cell receptor beta chains came from one sample sequenced in a study of T cell repertoires in cytomegalovirus infection. TCRdb ran MiXCR on the reads and lists one entry per CDR3 protein. The table lists 150,000 to 200,000 distinct CDR3 sequences, roughly 20% of them singletons. Specimen: PBMCs. Every receptor here comes from a human donor in good health (CMV status not recorded). Some clones in this sample may be carry-over from other donors' samples.

The genes are TRBV15 and TRBJ1-3; TRBD1 is a possible D gene (6 bases). Trimming left V 5 bases short and J 1 base short, with 12 bases between. The V gene's germline CDR1 is LNHNV and CDR2 YYDKDF (reference sequence). CDR3 length: 15 amino acids. The chain's CDR3 is CATSPRGESGNTIYF. The CDR3 DNA follows: TGTGCCACCAGCCCGAGGGGGGAATCTGGAAACACCATATATTTT. The full variable domain, with the rest looked up from reference TRBV15 and TRBJ1-3, is DAMVIQNPRYQVTQFGKPVTLSCSQTLNHNVMYWYQQKSSQAPKLLFHYYDKDFNNEADTPDNFQSRRPNTSFCFLDIRSPGLGDTAMYLCATSPRGESGNTIYFGEGSWLTVV.

This clonotype has at least ten counts. This chain links TRBV6-5 with TRBJ2-7; D unresolved. V was clipped by 10 bases and J by 0 bases, with 16 bases between them. CDR1 is MNHEY, CDR2 SVGAGI, per germline. The CDR3 is 14 residues long. The CDR3 nucleotides are TGTGCCACGCGGAGAGACGGCAGCTCCTACGAGCAGTACTTC. It encodes CATRRDGSSYEQYF.

Concerning this clonotype itself: This sequence may be a read error, since a much larger clone differs from it by one base. This rearrangement joins TRBV11-2 to TRBJ2-7, with D possibly matching TRBD1 (5 bases). V was pared by 1 base and J by 3 bases, with 7 bases between. CDR1 is SGHAT and CDR2 is FQNNGV in the germline V gene. The CDR3 runs 13 residues. DNA for the CDR3: TGTGCCAGCAGCTTAGCGGACAACTACGAGCAGTACTTC. As protein: CASSLADNYEQYF.

This clonotype was seen only a few times. The chain has TRBV28 and TRBJ1-2; the D is unclear. Germline V lookup: CDR1 MDHEN, CDR2 SYDVKM. The CDR3 runs to 15 residues. V was shortened by 5 bases and J by 0 bases, with 13 bases between the two germline ends. The CDR3 sequence: CASSPPRAANYGYTF. CDR3 nucleotides: TGTGCCAGCAGTCCTCCCCGAGCAGCTAACTATGGCTACACCTTC.

The chain is built from TRBV29-1 and TRBJ1-2; no clear D gene. The germline V and J ends were trimmed by 6 bases and 4 bases, with 15 bases remaining between them. The CDR3 is 13 residues long. The V gene's germline CDR1 is SQVTM and CDR2 ANQGSEA. CDR3 coding DNA: TGCAGCGTCTGGACCGGTTTTGGCTATGGCTACACCTTC. This sequence encodes CSVWTGFGYGYTF.

V usage is TRBV28 and J usage is TRBJ2-7, with D possibly TRBD2 on 5 matching bases. Germline loops: CDR1 MDHEN, CDR2 SYDVKM. This CDR3 comprises 15 residues. Deletions cut 6 bases from V and 2 bases from J, with 17 bases between. The CDR3 bases are TGTGCCAGCAGAACCACGGACTCGGCGGCCTACGAGCAGTACTTC. Amino acid sequence: CASRTTDSAAYEQYF.

This clonotype has at least ten counts. This rearrangement joins TRBV11-2 to TRBJ2-1; 7 bases match TRBD2. This CDR3 contains 16 residues. V was pared by 1 base and J by 1 base, with 4 bases of the junction left unmatched. Germline lookup yields CDR1 SGHAT and CDR2 FQNNGV. CDR3 DNA sequence: TGTGCCAGCAGCTTAGCCGGACTAGTTTCCTACAATGAGCAGTTCTTC. As protein: CASSLAGLVSYNEQFF.

V is TRBV11-1 and J is TRBJ2-1, with TRBD2 matching over 9 bases. This CDR3 spans 17 amino acids. Looked up from germline, CDR1 is SGHAT and CDR2 is FQDESV (reference sequence). V lost 1 base and J lost 6; bases outside the gene matches: 10. In nucleotides, the CDR3 is TGTGCCAGCAGCTTAGGTAGCGGGAGTGATCTCCGCAATGAGCAGTTCTTC. Its protein product is CASSLGSGSDLRNEQFF.

The CDR3 region has the DNA TGTGCCAGCAGTACCGGGACAGGGTCGGAGACCCAGTACTTC. Translating gives CASSTGTGSETQYF. The rearrangement uses TRBV6-6 and TRBJ2-5; 9 bases are shared with TRBD1. Germline CDR1 reads MNHNY; CDR2 reads SVGAGI (reference sequence). J was trimmed by 5 bases and V by 5 bases; bases with no gene match: 6. The CDR3 loop spans 14 amino acids.

This clonotype was seen a handful of times. This chain links TRBV7-2 with TRBJ1-2, with TRBD1 identical over 7 bases. From germline, CDR1 is SGHTA and CDR2 FQGNSA. This CDR3 has 15 amino acids. V was pared by 6 bases and J by 4 bases, with 11 bases of the junction left unmatched. CDR3 nucleotides: TGTGCCAGCAGTTCTCGTACAGGGGAGGGCTATGGCTACACCTTC. Protein sequence: CASSSRTGEGYGYTF.

Judged by abundance, this clonotype is medium-sized. The J gene is TRBJ2-7, the V gene TRBV7-2; 7 bases line up with TRBD1. In germline, CDR1 is SGHTA, CDR2 FQGNSA. There are 14 residues in the CDR3. The V and J ends lost 5 bases and 3 bases, in that order; junction bases with no gene match: 7. The chain's CDR3 is CASSRQGNGYEQYF. In nucleotides, the CDR3 is TGTGCCAGCAGCCGACAGGGAAACGGCTACGAGCAGTACTTC.

This clonotype was found a few times. The rearrangement joins TRBV10-2 to TRBJ2-1; TRBD1 aligns across 9 bases. J gave up 7 bases and V 4 bases, and 14 bases lay outside the gene matches. The CDR3 extends over 17 amino acids. Germline V lookup: CDR1 WSHSY, CDR2 SAAADI. DNA for the CDR3: TGCGCCAGCAGTGGGCGGGCCAGGACAGGGGCTAAAAATGAGCAGTTCTTC. Amino acids: CASSGRARTGAKNEQFF.

The chain combines TRBV28 with TRBJ2-7; 7 bases map to TRBD1. The CDR3 is 13 amino acids. Germline V lookup: CDR1 MDHEN, CDR2 SYDVKM. Trimming at V came to 2 bases and at J to 5 bases, leaving 3 bases not matched to a gene. CDR3 DNA: TGTGCCAGCAGTTTAATCGACAGGGACGAGCAGTACTTC. Protein: CASSLIDRDEQYF.

CDR3 region: CASNLMGRGTEAFF. The CDR3, as DNA: TGTGCCAGCAACCTTATGGGGAGGGGGACTGAAGCTTTCTTT. The chain couples TRBV7-9 to TRBJ1-1, with D possibly TRBD1 on 6 matching bases. CDR3 size: 14 residues. Trimming stripped 7 bases from V and 5 bases from J, with 17 bases between. Looked up from germline, CDR1 is SEHNR and CDR2 is FQNEAQ (reference sequence). The full variable domain, its missing parts supplied by reference TRBV7-9 and TRBJ1-1, is DTGVSQNPRHKITKRGQNVTFRCDPISEHNRLYWYRQTLGQGPEFLTYFQNEAQLEKSRLLSDRFSAERPKGSFSTLEIQRTEQGDSAMYLCASNLMGRGTEAFFGQGTRLTVV.

The chain is built from TRBV7-2 and TRBJ2-4; D is possibly TRBD2 (6 bases). Trimming stripped 3 bases from V and 7 bases from J, with 10 bases between. Germline CDR1 and CDR2: SGHTA and FQGNSA. The CDR3 contains 13 residues. Written as DNA, the CDR3 is TGTGCCAGCAGCTTGCCGGGGAGGAACATTCAGTACTTC. Translated, it gives CASSLPGRNIQYF.

This clonotype was recorded many times. This chain links TRBV2 with TRBJ2-3, with 11 bases that match TRBD2. Germline loops: CDR1 SNHLY, CDR2 FYNNEI. This CDR3 has 14 residues. With 5 bases clipped from V and 3 bases from J, the junction kept 1 base outside the gene matches. The CDR3, as DNA: TGTGCCAGCAGTTCTAGCGGGAGGACAGATACGCAGTATTTT. Encoded protein: CASSSSGRTDTQYF.

The chain combines TRBV12-3 or TRBV12-4 with TRBJ2-1; perhaps TRBD2 as D (6 bases). The CDR3 has 15 amino acids. The V end lost 6 bases, the J end lost 9 bases, and 21 bases lay between the germline ends. CDR3 coding DNA: TGTGCCAGCAGAGAACGGGAGCTAGTTCATTCTGAGCAGTTCTTC. It encodes CASRERELVHSEQFF.

In this sample, this clonotype turned up many times. The chain joins TRBV7-2 to TRBJ2-7; D uncertain. The CDR3 runs 13 residues. CDR1 is SGHTA and CDR2 is FQGNSA in the germline V gene. V lost 1 base and J lost 3, with 7 bases in between. The CDR3 DNA reads as TGTGCCAGCAGCTTAGGACGGATCTACGAGCAGTACTTC. As protein: CASSLGRIYEQYF.

This clonotype occurred a few times. V usage is TRBV19 and J usage is TRBJ1-1, with a possible D match to TRBD1 (5 bases). Germline V gene lookup returns CDR1 LNHDA and CDR2 SQIVND (reference sequence). The CDR3 has 13 amino acids. V was trimmed by 3 bases and J by 4 bases, leaving 9 bases between them. The CDR3 nucleotides read TGTGCCAGTAGTATGGGGCAGCTCACTGAAGCTTTCTTT. Protein: CASSMGQLTEAFF.

This clonotype came up many times. This sequence joins TRBV28 and TRBJ2-2, with 7 positions matching TRBD2. V gave up 6 bases and J gave up 0 bases; unmatched junction bases: 4. The CDR3 runs to 15 residues. The germline gives CDR1 MDHEN, CDR2 SYDVKM. The CDR3 region is CASSPAGTNTGELFF. Written as DNA, the CDR3 is TGTGCCAGCAGCCCAGCGGGGACGAACACCGGGGAGCTGTTTTTT.

This clonotype was counted only a few times. This rearrangement joins TRBV6-1 to TRBJ2-7, with D perhaps TRBD2 (5 bases). V was cut by 1 base and J by 0 bases, with 13 bases left in between. The CDR3 is made up of 16 amino acids. From germline, CDR1 is MNHNS and CDR2 SASEGT. CDR3 loop: CASSEGETISSYEQYF. CDR3 in DNA: TGTGCCAGCAGTGAAGGCGAGACTATTAGCTCCTACGAGCAGTACTTC.

The chain couples TRBV18 to TRBJ1-1, with 7 positions matching TRBD1. Germline V gene sequence: CDR1 KGHSH, CDR2 LQKENI. V shed 3 bases, J shed 3 bases, and the junction held 4 bases outside the gene matches. The CDR3 extends over 14 amino acids. The CDR3 DNA sequence: TGTGCCAGCTCACCGGCACAGGGGCACACTGAAGCTTTCTTT. It is translated as CASSPAQGHTEAFF.